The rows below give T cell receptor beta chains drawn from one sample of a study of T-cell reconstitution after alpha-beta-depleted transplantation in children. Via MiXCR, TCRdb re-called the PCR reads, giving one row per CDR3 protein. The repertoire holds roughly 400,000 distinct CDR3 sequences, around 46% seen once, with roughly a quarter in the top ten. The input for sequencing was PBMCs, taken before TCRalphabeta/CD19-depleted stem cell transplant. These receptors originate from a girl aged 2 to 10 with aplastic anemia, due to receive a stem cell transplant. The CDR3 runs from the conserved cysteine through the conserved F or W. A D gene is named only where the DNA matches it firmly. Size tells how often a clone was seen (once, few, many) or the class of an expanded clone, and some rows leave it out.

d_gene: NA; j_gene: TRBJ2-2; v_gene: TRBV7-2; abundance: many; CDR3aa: CASRPAASGSLTGELFF; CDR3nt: TGTGCCAGCAGACCAGCCGCATCGGGATCTCTCACCGGGGAGCTGTTTTTT
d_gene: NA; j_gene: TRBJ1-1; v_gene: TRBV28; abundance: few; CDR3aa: CASSLEWQGDEAFF; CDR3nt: TGTGCCAGCAGTTTGGAGTGGCAGGGCGATGAAGCTTTCTTT
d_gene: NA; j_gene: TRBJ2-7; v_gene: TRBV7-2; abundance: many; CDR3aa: CASTPGARGDEQYF; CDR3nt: TGTGCCAGCACCCCCGGGGCCAGGGGGGACGAGCAGTACTTC
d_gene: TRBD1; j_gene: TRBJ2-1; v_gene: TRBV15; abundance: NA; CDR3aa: CATSRDPGTVNEQFF; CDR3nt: TGTGCCACCAGCAGAGACCCCGGGACAGTAAATGAGCAGTTCTTC
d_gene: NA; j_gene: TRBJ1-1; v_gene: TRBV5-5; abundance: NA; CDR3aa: CASSRPEVNTEAFF; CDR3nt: TGTGCCAGCAGCCGCCCCGAGGTGAACACTGAAGCTTTCTTT
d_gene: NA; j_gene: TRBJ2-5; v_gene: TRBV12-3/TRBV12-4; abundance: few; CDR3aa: CASSFRQGASSHAETQYF; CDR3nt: TGTGCCAGCAGTTTTCGTCAAGGGGCTAGTAGTCACGCCGAGACCCAGTACTTC
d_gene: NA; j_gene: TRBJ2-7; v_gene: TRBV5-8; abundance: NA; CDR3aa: CASSSDSGLHEQYF; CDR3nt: TGTGCCAGCAGCTCGGACAGTGGCCTCCACGAGCAGTACTTC
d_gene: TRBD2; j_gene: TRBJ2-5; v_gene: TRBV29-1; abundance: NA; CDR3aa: CSVSLAGQETQYF; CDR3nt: TGCAGCGTTTCACTAGCGGGGCAAGAGACCCAGTACTTC
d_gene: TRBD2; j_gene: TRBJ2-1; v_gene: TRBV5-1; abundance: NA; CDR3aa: CASSPAWEGLYNEQFF; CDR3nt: TGCGCCAGCAGCCCGGCTTGGGAGGGCCTCTACAATGAGCAGTTCTTC
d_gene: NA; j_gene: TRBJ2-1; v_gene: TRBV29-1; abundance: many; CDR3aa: CSVVQGYNEQFF; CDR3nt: TGCAGCGTTGTGCAGGGATACAATGAGCAGTTCTTC
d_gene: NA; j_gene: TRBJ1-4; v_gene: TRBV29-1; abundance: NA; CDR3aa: CSTTERRGLNEKLFF; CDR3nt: TGCAGCACAACGGAGAGGAGAGGCCTTAATGAAAAACTGTTTTTT
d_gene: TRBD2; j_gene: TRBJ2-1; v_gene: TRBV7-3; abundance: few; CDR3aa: CASSFSSGRAYNEQFF; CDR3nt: TGTGCCAGCAGCTTCTCTAGCGGGAGGGCCTACAATGAGCAGTTCTTC
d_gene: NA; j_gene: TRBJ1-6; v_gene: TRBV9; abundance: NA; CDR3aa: CASSVGGGAVDSPLHF; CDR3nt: TGTGCCAGCAGCGTAGGTGGGGGGGCGGTGGATTCACCCCTCCACTTT
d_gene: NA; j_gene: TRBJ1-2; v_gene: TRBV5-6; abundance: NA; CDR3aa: CASSLMAGQGFGDTF; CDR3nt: TGTGCCAGCAGCTTAATGGCGGGACAAGGGTTTGGCGACACCTTC
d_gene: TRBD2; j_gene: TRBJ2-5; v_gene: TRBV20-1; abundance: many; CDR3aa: CSALAGGETQYF; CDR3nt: TGCAGTGCCCTGGCGGGAGGGGAGACCCAGTACTTC
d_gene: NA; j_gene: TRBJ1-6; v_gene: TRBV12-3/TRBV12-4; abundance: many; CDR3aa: CASSLTGYNSPLHF; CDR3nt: TGTGCCAGCAGTTTAACCGGGTATAATTCACCCCTCCACTTT
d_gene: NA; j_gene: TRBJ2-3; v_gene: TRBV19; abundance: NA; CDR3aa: CASSIEEGYTDTQYF; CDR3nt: TGTGCCAGTAGTATAGAAGAGGGATACACAGATACGCAGTATTTT
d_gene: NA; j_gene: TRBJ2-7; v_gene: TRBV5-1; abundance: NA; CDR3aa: CASSLFIDINYEQYF; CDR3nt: TGCGCCAGCAGCTTGTTTATCGATATAAACTACGAGCAGTACTTC
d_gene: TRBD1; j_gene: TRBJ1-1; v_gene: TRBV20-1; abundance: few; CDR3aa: CSAPRVPDRVGKAFF; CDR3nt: TGCAGTGCCCCGAGGGTCCCCGACAGGGTTGGGAAAGCTTTCTTT
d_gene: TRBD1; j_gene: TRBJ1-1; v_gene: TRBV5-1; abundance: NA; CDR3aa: CASSPRDRAVNTEAFF; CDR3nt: TGCGCCAGCAGCCCCCGAGACAGGGCTGTGAACACTGAAGCTTTCTTT
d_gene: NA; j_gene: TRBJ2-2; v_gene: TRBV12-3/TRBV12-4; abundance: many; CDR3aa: CASGRITSKAGELFF; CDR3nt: TGTGCCAGCGGACGGATAACTAGTAAGGCCGGGGAGCTGTTTTTT
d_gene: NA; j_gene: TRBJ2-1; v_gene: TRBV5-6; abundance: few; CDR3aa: CASILSGSSYNEQFF; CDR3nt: TGTGCCAGCATCCTTTCGGGGAGCTCCTACAATGAGCAGTTCTTC
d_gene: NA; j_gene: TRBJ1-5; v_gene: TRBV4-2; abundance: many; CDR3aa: CASSPQGSGQPQHF; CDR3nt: TGTGCCAGCAGCCCGCAGGGGTCAGGGCAGCCCCAGCATTTT
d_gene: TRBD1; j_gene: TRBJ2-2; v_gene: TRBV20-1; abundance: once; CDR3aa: CSARGQITGELFF; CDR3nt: TGCAGTGCGAGGGGACAGATCACCGGGGAGCTGTTTTTT
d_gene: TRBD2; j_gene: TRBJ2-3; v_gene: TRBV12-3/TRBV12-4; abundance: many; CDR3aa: CASGEGPDTQYF; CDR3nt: TGTGCCAGCGGGGAGGGGCCAGATACGCAGTATTTT
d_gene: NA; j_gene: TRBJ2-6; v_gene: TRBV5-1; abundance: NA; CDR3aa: CASSLGPNLTF; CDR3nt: TGCGCCAGCAGCTTGGGACCGAACCTGACTTTC
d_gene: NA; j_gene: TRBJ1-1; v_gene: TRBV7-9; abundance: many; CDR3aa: CASSLGESPKAFF; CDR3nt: TGTGCCAGCAGCTTAGGTGAATCCCCCAAAGCTTTCTTT
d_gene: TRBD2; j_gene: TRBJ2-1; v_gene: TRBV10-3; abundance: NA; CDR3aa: CAISDLAGGGDEQFF; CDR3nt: TGTGCCATCAGTGACCTAGCGGGAGGTGGGGATGAGCAGTTCTTC
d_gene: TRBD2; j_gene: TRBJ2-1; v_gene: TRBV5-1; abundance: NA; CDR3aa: CASSPAPAGDEQFF; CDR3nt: TGCGCCAGCAGCCCGGCCCCTGCGGGGGATGAGCAGTTCTTC
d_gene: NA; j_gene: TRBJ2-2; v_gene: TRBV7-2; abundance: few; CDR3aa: CASSLKRGRTGELFF; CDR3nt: TGTGCCAGCAGCTTAAAAAGGGGGAGGACCGGGGAGCTGTTTTTT
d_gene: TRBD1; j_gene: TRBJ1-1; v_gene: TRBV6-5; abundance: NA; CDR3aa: CASSYPGQGRGEAFF; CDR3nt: TGTGCCAGCAGTTATCCGGGACAGGGACGGGGTGAAGCTTTCTTT
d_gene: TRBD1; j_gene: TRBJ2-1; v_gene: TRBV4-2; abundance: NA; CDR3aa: CASSQAGTGVNEQFF; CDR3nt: TGTGCCAGCAGCCAAGCCGGGACAGGGGTCAATGAGCAGTTCTTC
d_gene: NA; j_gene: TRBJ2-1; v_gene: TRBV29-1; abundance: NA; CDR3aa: CSVNRQGLGNEQFF; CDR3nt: TGCAGCGTTAACCGACAGGGACTTGGCAATGAGCAGTTCTTC
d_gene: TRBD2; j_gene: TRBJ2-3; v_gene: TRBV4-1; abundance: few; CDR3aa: CASSQVGLGEDTDTQYF; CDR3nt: TGCGCCAGCAGCCAAGTAGGACTAGGGGAGGACACAGATACGCAGTATTTT
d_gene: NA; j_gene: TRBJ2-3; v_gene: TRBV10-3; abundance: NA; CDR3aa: CAAGTSADTQYF; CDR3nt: TGTGCCGCCGGGACTTCTGCAGATACGCAGTATTTT
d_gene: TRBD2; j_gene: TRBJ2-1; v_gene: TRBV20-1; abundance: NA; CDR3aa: CSASRLAGNEQFF; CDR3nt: TGCAGTGCTAGCCGACTAGCGGGGAATGAGCAGTTCTTC
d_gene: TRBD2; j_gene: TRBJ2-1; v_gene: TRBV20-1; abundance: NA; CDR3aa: CSASTPGRGGNEQFF; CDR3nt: TGCAGTGCTAGCACTCCGGGACGCGGGGGGAATGAGCAGTTCTTC
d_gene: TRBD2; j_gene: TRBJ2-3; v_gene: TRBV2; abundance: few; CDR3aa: CASSGPGLAGLGMSTDTQYF; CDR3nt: TGTGCCAGCAGTGGACCGGGACTAGCGGGACTAGGGATGAGCACAGATACGCAGTATTTT
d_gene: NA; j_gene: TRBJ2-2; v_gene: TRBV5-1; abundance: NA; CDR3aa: CASSLEAANTGELFF; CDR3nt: TGCGCCAGCAGCTTAGAAGCGGCCAACACGGGGGAGCTGTTTTTT
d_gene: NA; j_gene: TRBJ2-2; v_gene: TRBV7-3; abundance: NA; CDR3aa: CASSLTYRSGELFF; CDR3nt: TGTGCCAGCAGCTTAACGTACAGGTCCGGGGAGCTGTTTTTT
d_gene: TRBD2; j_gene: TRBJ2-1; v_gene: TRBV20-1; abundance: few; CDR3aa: CSASWTSGSEQFF; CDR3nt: TGCAGTGCTTCTTGGACTAGCGGGAGTGAGCAGTTCTTC
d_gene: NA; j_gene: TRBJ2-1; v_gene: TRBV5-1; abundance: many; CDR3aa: CASSAASGYLNEQFF; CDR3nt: TGCGCCAGCAGCGCAGCGTCGGGATACCTCAATGAGCAGTTCTTC
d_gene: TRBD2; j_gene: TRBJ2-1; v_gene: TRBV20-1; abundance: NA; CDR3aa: CSAPWGGYSYNEQFF; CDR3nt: TGCAGTGCCCCATGGGGGGGATACTCCTACAATGAGCAGTTCTTC
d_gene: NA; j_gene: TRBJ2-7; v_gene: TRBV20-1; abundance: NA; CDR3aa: CSARPGTRYHEQYF; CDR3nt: TGCAGTGCTAGGCCGGGGACCCGATACCACGAGCAGTACTTC
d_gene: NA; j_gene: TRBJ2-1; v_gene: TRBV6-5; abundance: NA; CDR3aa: CASSYLTSNEQFF; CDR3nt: TGTGCCAGCAGTTACCTTACATCCAATGAGCAGTTCTTC
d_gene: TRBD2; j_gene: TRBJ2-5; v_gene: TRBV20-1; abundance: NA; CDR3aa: CSARRLAGALETQYF; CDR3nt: TGCAGTGCTAGACGTCTAGCGGGAGCACTAGAGACCCAGTACTTC
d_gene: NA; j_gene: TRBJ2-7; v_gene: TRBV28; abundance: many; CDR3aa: CASSQDSYEQYF; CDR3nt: TGTGCCAGCAGTCAGGACAGCTACGAGCAGTACTTC
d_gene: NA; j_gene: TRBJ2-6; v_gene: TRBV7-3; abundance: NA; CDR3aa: CASSPPEVRSGANVLTF; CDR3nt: TGTGCCAGCAGCCCCCCCGAGGTGCGCTCTGGGGCCAACGTCCTGACTTTC
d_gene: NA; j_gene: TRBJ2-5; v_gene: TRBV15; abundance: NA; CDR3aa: CATSRVTPQGGVEETQYF; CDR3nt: TGTGCCACCAGCAGAGTTACCCCTCAAGGGGGGGTAGAAGAGACCCAGTACTTC